A selection of T cell receptor beta chains follows, all from one sample in a study of shared clonotypes between healthy human individuals. TCRdb's copy holds only in-frame clones and misses some; the assay was immunoSEQ multiplex PCR. Altogether under 2,000,000 clones are present, roughly 95% being singletons, with the ten largest covering roughly 1%. Sequencing input: naive CD8+ T cells sorted from blood. All receptors come from a man younger than 35 in good health. CDR3s leave out the opening cysteine and the closing phenylalanine or tryptophan.

j_gene: TRBJ2-2; v_gene: TRBV28; CDR3aa: ASSPDTNTGELF
j_gene: TRBJ2-7; v_gene: TRBV4-1; CDR3aa: ASSPKTGVSSYEQY
j_gene: TRBJ2-7; v_gene: TRBV11-2; CDR3aa: ASSRTSSDLFYEQY
j_gene: TRBJ2-1; v_gene: TRBV5-1; CDR3aa: ASSLAFRTSVYNEQF
j_gene: TRBJ1-2; v_gene: TRBV7-2; CDR3aa: ASSPYEGYGYT
j_gene: TRBJ2-1; v_gene: TRBV4-3; CDR3aa: ASSQWDMGSSYNEQF
j_gene: TRBJ2-3; v_gene: TRBV28; CDR3aa: ASTGTGLSTDTQY
j_gene: TRBJ2-7; v_gene: TRBV6-5; CDR3aa: ATHTGGDEQY
j_gene: TRBJ1-4; v_gene: TRBV27; CDR3aa: ASSLAGTGVIPGSEKLF
j_gene: TRBJ1-2; v_gene: TRBV4-1; CDR3aa: ASSQHDRGGYGYT
j_gene: TRBJ2-1; v_gene: TRBV28; CDR3aa: ASSLVGGLGEQF
j_gene: TRBJ2-2; v_gene: TRBV29-1; CDR3aa: SVEWGDTGELF
j_gene: TRBJ1-4; v_gene: TRBV27; CDR3aa: ASSLGTGVTEKLF
j_gene: TRBJ1-2; v_gene: TRBV4-1; CDR3aa: ASSPRQGAGYGYT
j_gene: TRBJ2-3; v_gene: TRBV27; CDR3aa: ASNPWGGTDTQY
j_gene: TRBJ2-3; v_gene: TRBV25-1; CDR3aa: ASWKGEADTQY
j_gene: TRBJ1-3; v_gene: TRBV2; CDR3aa: ASSEAGAAGNTIY
j_gene: TRBJ2-1; v_gene: TRBV5-1; CDR3aa: ASSLDLRGEQF
j_gene: TRBJ1-6; v_gene: TRBV6-5; CDR3aa: ASREWSSYNSPLH
j_gene: TRBJ2-7; v_gene: TRBV5-6; CDR3aa: ASSFPGGPDEQY
j_gene: TRBJ2-3; v_gene: TRBV7-2; CDR3aa: ASSFGPSPDTDTQY
j_gene: TRBJ1-2; v_gene: TRBV28; CDR3aa: ASSPPLWGRGYT
j_gene: TRBJ2-7; v_gene: TRBV10-3; CDR3aa: AISESGADYEQY
j_gene: TRBJ2-5; v_gene: TRBV30; CDR3aa: AWNPPTGSQY
j_gene: TRBJ2-3; v_gene: TRBV7-9; CDR3aa: ASSFIDRVPTDTQY
j_gene: TRBJ2-1; v_gene: TRBV6-5; CDR3aa: ASSFGQEQF
j_gene: TRBJ2-2; v_gene: TRBV4-1; CDR3aa: ASSGTGVAGELF
j_gene: TRBJ2-3; v_gene: TRBV10-1; CDR3aa: ASSDQRESTDTQY
j_gene: TRBJ1-6; v_gene: TRBV5-6; CDR3aa: ASSLASQGGNSPLH
j_gene: TRBJ1-2; v_gene: TRBV4-1; CDR3aa: ASSQVLSGRYT
j_gene: TRBJ1-1; v_gene: TRBV7-9; CDR3aa: ASSLVGRRLEAF
j_gene: TRBJ2-5; v_gene: TRBV5-4; CDR3aa: ASSSILQETQY
j_gene: TRBJ2-7; v_gene: TRBV29-1; CDR3aa: SVEDRDSYEQY
j_gene: TRBJ2-3; v_gene: TRBV6-5; CDR3aa: ASSFAEGIDTQY
j_gene: TRBJ2-3; v_gene: TRBV11-3; CDR3aa: ASSLDTGRDTQY
j_gene: TRBJ1-3; v_gene: TRBV30; CDR3aa: ACTTGVSGNTIY
j_gene: TRBJ2-2; v_gene: TRBV6-5; CDR3aa: ASSYGLAYTGELF
j_gene: TRBJ2-7; v_gene: TRBV2; CDR3aa: ASGPTERGGFYEQY
j_gene: TRBJ1-5; v_gene: TRBV5-6; CDR3aa: ASSRGWGQPQH
j_gene: TRBJ1-6; v_gene: TRBV5-5; CDR3aa: ASSLGRVGQLNSPLH
j_gene: TRBJ1-1; v_gene: TRBV7-3; CDR3aa: ASSHGTGARTEAF
j_gene: TRBJ2-3; v_gene: TRBV9; CDR3aa: ASSNGITDTQY
j_gene: TRBJ2-7; v_gene: TRBV30; CDR3aa: AWSVGTGTYEQY
j_gene: TRBJ2-3; v_gene: TRBV6-5; CDR3aa: ASSYSAAEQY
j_gene: TRBJ2-1; v_gene: TRBV30; CDR3aa: AWSVLAGGFGAHNEQF
j_gene: TRBJ2-7; v_gene: TRBV10-2; CDR3aa: ASSDGQLSSYEQY
j_gene: TRBJ1-1; v_gene: TRBV5-1; CDR3aa: ASRSPGGAEAF
j_gene: TRBJ2-5; v_gene: TRBV29-1; CDR3aa: SVEVDPSRETQY
j_gene: TRBJ2-2; v_gene: TRBV27; CDR3aa: ASRTRDPSGTGELF
j_gene: TRBJ1-2; v_gene: TRBV5-1; CDR3aa: ASSLDLGQGGTNYGYT
j_gene: TRBJ1-2; v_gene: TRBV2; CDR3aa: ASSEETSNYGYT